The 11 T cell receptor beta chains in this list originate from one sample, sequenced in a study of T cell responses to AZD1222 COVID-19 vaccine. The protocol was immunoSEQ multiplex PCR, while the TCRdb copy is restricted to in-frame clones and leaves out a portion. The sample lists tens of thousands of clones, roughly nine tenths seen once, with 17% in the top ten. The sequencing here drew on peripheral blood, taken on day 0 of AZD1222 vaccination. These receptor sequences come from an adult in good health.

The J gene is TRBJ2-3, the V gene TRBV18; D is ambiguous. CDR1 and CDR2 from the germline V gene are KGHSH and LQKENI. The CDR3 has 14 amino acids. Trimming took 3 bases from V and 0 from J, leaving 7 bases between them. DNA for the CDR3: TGTGCCAGCTCACCGGATTCTAGCACAGATACGCAGTATTTT. Protein product: CASSPDSSTDTQYF.

V gene TRBV28 combines with J gene TRBJ2-5; possibly TRBD1 or TRBD2 for D (5 bases each). This CDR3 region has 14 residues. The V gene lost 7 bases and the J gene lost 5 bases, with 17 bases spanning the gap. CDR1 MDHEN and CDR2 SYDVKM come from the germline V gene. For the CDR3, the DNA is TGTGCCAGCACCGAACCGGGGCCTAGGGAGACCCAGTACTTC. Its translation: CASTEPGPRETQYF.

The chain joins TRBV5-1 to TRBJ2-5, with D unclear. The CDR3 runs to 11 residues. Trimming removed 1 base from V and 5 bases from J, with 3 bases in between. The germline V gene encodes CDR1 SGHRS and CDR2 YFSETQ. The CDR3 region is CASSLKETQYF. Here the CDR3 DNA reads TGCGCCAGCAGCTTGAAGGAGACCCAGTACTTC. The entire variable domain, with the rest obtained from reference TRBV5-1 and TRBJ2-5, is as follows: KAGVTQTPRYLIKTRGQQVTLSCSPISGHRSVSWYQQTPGQGLQFLFEYFSETQRNKGNFPGRFSGRQFSNSRSEMNVSTLELGDSALYLCASSLKETQYFGPGTRLLVL.

This rearrangement joins TRBV7-3 to TRBJ2-1, with D possibly being TRBD1 (6 bases). V dropped 4 bases and J dropped 7 bases, with 8 bases sitting between them. This CDR3 has 12 residues. Germline CDR1 SGHTA, CDR2 FQGTGA. The CDR3: CASSSQGNEQFF. CDR3 coding DNA: TGTGCCAGCAGCTCCCAGGGGAATGAGCAGTTCTTC.

This rearrangement joins TRBV6-6 to TRBJ1-2; 9 bases are a match to TRBD1. J gave up 8 bases and V 2 bases, and 6 bases lay outside the gene matches. The CDR3 contains 14 residues. Germline values: CDR1 MNHNY, CDR2 SVGAGI (reference sequence). The CDR3 DNA reads TGTGCCAGCAGTTACGGACAGGGGTGGATGGGCTACACCTTC. This translates into CASSYGQGWMGYTF.

The rearrangement joins TRBV30 to TRBJ1-1; 10 bases are shared with TRBD1. CDR1 GTSNPN and CDR2 SVGIG come from the germline V gene (reference sequence). This CDR3 comprises 12 residues. V dropped 5 bases and J dropped 4; count of bases not matched to a gene: 1. The CDR3 sequence is CAWGQGGTEAFF. The CDR3 coding sequence is TGTGCCTGGGGACAGGGGGGCACTGAAGCTTTCTTT.

This chain connects TRBV15 to TRBJ1-2; 9 bases are a match to TRBD1. After removal of 0 bases from V and 4 bases from J, the junction contained 6 bases not matched to a gene. Germline values: CDR1 LNHNV, CDR2 YYDKDF (reference sequence). The CDR3 has 16 amino acids. Here the CDR3 reads CATSRDTGGDRYGYTF. The CDR3 bases are TGTGCCACCAGCAGAGACACAGGGGGCGACCGCTATGGCTACACCTTC.

The chain employs TRBV28 and TRBJ2-1; D ambiguous. V dropped 5 bases and J dropped 7 bases, with 18 bases sitting between them. Looked up from germline, CDR1 is MDHEN and CDR2 is SYDVKM. The CDR3 extends over 15 amino acids. This CDR3 reads CASSTPGSFWNEQFF. The CDR3 DNA is TGTGCCAGCAGTACCCCAGGTTCTTTTTGGAATGAGCAGTTCTTC.

The chain recombines TRBV19 with TRBJ2-1, with 12 bases matching TRBD2. Per germline, CDR1 LNHDA and CDR2 SQIVND (reference sequence). The CDR3 is 14 residues long. Trimming took 10 bases from V and 3 from J; bases not matched to a gene: 4. For the CDR3, the DNA is TGTGCCACTTCTAGCGGGAGGGACTACAATGAGCAGTTCTTC. This codes for CATSSGRDYNEQFF.

This clone has only a few counts. J is TRBJ2-2 and V is TRBV30, with 7 bases that match TRBD2. V shed 5 bases and J 2 bases; nucleotides not matched to a gene: 8. CDR3 length equals 15 residues. From germline, CDR1 is GTSNPN and CDR2 SVGIG (reference sequence). As DNA, the CDR3 is TGTGCCTGGGAAAGACTAGCAGGAAACACCGGGGAGCTGTTTTTT. Amino acid sequence: CAWERLAGNTGELFF.

The chain recombines TRBV2 with TRBJ2-7, with 7 bases fitting TRBD2. Germline CDR1 reads SNHLY; CDR2 reads FYNNEI. This CDR3 is built from 14 residues. The J segment lost 6 bases and the V segment lost 0 bases, leaving 5 bases of the junction unmatched. This CDR3 reads CASSEAGGSSEQYF. In nucleotides, the CDR3 is TGTGCCAGCAGTGAAGCGGGCGGGAGTAGCGAGCAGTACTTC. The variable domain in full, completed from reference TRBV2 and TRBJ2-7, reads EPEVTQTPSHQVTQMGQEVILRCVPISNHLYFYWYRQILGQKVEFLVSFYNNEISEKSEIFDDQFSVERPDGSNFTLKIRSTKLEDSAMYFCASSEAGGSSEQYFGPGTRLTVT.